The T cell receptor beta chain under discussion was sequenced for a study of blood T cell repertoires in COVID-19. Study overall: Specimens from acute and convalescent COVID-19 originated in the United States, Italy and Spain. PBMCs, B-cell-depleted T cells, or T cells provided the cDNA or gDNA that made up the material.

The V end lost 2 bases, the J end lost 1 base, and 7 bases lay between the germline ends. The germline V gene has CDR1 SGHDT and CDR2 YYEEEE. The CDR3 is 13 amino acids. Original data processing: Amplified reference gene primers provided the basis for estimating nucleated cell counts. Libraries were prepared by immunoSEQ multiplex PCR; TCRdb keeps only in-frame clonotypes and omits some of them. Clone size and V and J calls were adopted from that table, with D and trimming inferred from the DNA. The table has 65,000 to 70,000 clones, more than 70% seen once; the top ten hold around 4%. Sequencing was done on a sample of peripheral blood. This chain connects TRBV5-6 to TRBJ2-7; D may be TRBD1 (5 bases). The sequence derives from a man aged 45-65 years with acute or convalescent COVID-19. CDR3 residues: CASSFQGSYEQYF. The CDR3 coding sequence is TGTGCCAGCAGCTTCCAGGGTTCCTACGAGCAGTACTTC.